The present entry profiles one T cell receptor (beta chain) with its context. The target antigen is unknown. V shed 6 bases, J shed 1 base, and the junction held 9 bases outside the gene matches. Germline CDR1 reads MDHEN; CDR2 reads SYDVKM. This CDR3 has 16 amino acids. TCRdb reprocessed the reads with MiXCR, giving one entry per CDR3 protein. This table holds under 850,000 distinct CDR3 sequences, roughly 35% found once. The sample belongs to a study of T cell repertoires in cytomegalovirus infection. Across the whole study: CMV infection plus the matching HLA type was flagged by public TCR beta signatures. General observations from the study: It was HLA-C-restricted CMV-specific TCR beta clonotypes that dominated the response ex vivo. Pooled public TCR beta family frequency picked out CMV carriers with the relevant HLA.

This sequence was found in a human donor in good health (CMV status not recorded). Some clones in this sample may be carry-over from other donors' samples. This sequence joins TRBV28 and TRBJ2-3; 8 positions agree with TRBD1. Source material: PBMCs. CDR3 amino acids: CASRPSTGAGTDTQYF. In nucleotides, the CDR3 is TGTGCCAGCAGGCCCTCGACAGGGGCCGGCACAGATACGCAGTATTTT. Supplemented by reference TRBV28 and TRBJ2-3, the full variable domain reads DVKVTQSSRYLVKRTGEKVFLECVQDMDHENMFWYRQDPGLGLRLIYFSYDVKMKEKGDIPEGYSVSREKKERFSLILESASTNQTSMYLCASRPSTGAGTDTQYFGPGTRLTVL.